The 10 T cell receptor beta chains in this list originate from one sample, sequenced in a study of blood T cell repertoires in COVID-19. The method was immunoSEQ multiplex PCR; TCRdb's version includes in-frame clones alone and lacks a portion of them. The data contain approximately 300,000 clones, 86% of them singletons. Sequences were obtained from peripheral blood. All receptors derive from a woman aged 45-60 years with acute or convalescent COVID-19.

The chain links TRBV19 to TRBJ2-3; the D gene is possibly TRBD1 (7 bases). Deletions cut 3 bases from V and 3 bases from J, with 13 bases between. Germline V gene lookup returns CDR1 LNHDA and CDR2 SQIVND (reference sequence). The CDR3 spans 15 residues. This chain's CDR3 is CASSIQGGRTDTQYF. The DNA for the CDR3 is TGTGCCAGTAGTATTCAGGGGGGCAGGACAGATACGCAGTATTTT.

There are a few counts of this clone. V is TRBV18 and J is TRBJ1-2, with D maybe TRBD1 (6 bases). The CDR3 has 15 residues. Trimming took 10 bases from V and 8 from J, leaving 26 bases between them. Per the germline V gene, CDR1 is KGHSH and CDR2 is LQKENI. CDR3 amino acids: CATTPGGARFVGYTF. The CDR3 DNA sequence: TGTGCCACCACACCCGGGGGGGCGCGGTTTGTCGGCTACACCTTC.

The rearrangement uses TRBV7-2 and TRBJ2-7; D not certain. The CDR3 is 17 residues long. Trimming left V 1 base short and J 2 bases short, with 18 bases between. Germline CDR1 SGHTA, CDR2 FQGNSA. CDR3 DNA sequence: TGTGCCAGCAGCTTAGGGGTTTTGGCGGAAAATGCCTACGAGCAGTACTTC. Amino acid sequence: CASSLGVLAENAYEQYF.

The chain combines TRBV19 with TRBJ1-1; unclear D gene. The CDR3 runs to 13 residues. The germline gives CDR1 LNHDA, CDR2 SQIVND (reference sequence). V was shortened by 3 bases and J by 6 bases, with 11 bases between the two germline ends. The CDR3 region has the DNA TGTGCCAGTAGTATTTGGGGAGGCGCTGAAGCTTTCTTT. Residues: CASSIWGGAEAFF.

With regard to this clone: Other DNA sequences from this sample encode an identical CDR3 as well. The chain has TRBV4-1 and TRBJ2-7; D might be TRBD2 (6 bases). The V end was cut by 0 bases, the J end by 4 bases, with 7 bases between. This CDR3 has 13 residues. The V gene's germline CDR1 is MGHRA and CDR2 YSYEKL. The CDR3 nucleotides are TGCGCCAGCAGCCAAGAGGGACTTTACGAGCAGTACTTC. Translated: CASSQEGLYEQYF.

This sequence joins TRBV24-1 and TRBJ2-7; TRBD2 might be the D (6 bases). Per germline, CDR1 KGHDR and CDR2 SFDVKD. V lost 4 bases to trimming and J lost 1 base, with 10 bases between them. The CDR3 has 14 residues. CDR3 nucleotide sequence: TGTGCCACCAGTGACGGGACTGTATCCTACGAGCAGTACTTC. Protein: CATSDGTVSYEQYF.

The CDR3 loop is CASSVGPSGNTGELFF. DNA of the CDR3: TGTGCCAGCAGCGTAGGGCCTAGCGGGAACACCGGGGAGCTGTTTTTT. The rearrangement uses TRBV9 and TRBJ2-2; 7 bases line up with TRBD2. The length of the CDR3 is 16 residues. Trimming at V came to 0 bases and at J to 1 base, leaving 3 bases not matched to a gene. Germline V gene lookup returns CDR1 SGDLS and CDR2 YYNGEE.

The V and J genes are TRBV5-1 and TRBJ2-2, with 14 bases identical to TRBD2. J lost 5 bases, V lost 2 bases, and 5 bases had no gene match. CDR3 length: 17 residues. In germline, CDR1 is SGHRS, CDR2 YFSETQ. This CDR3 is CASSLTTSGRGTGELFF. The CDR3, as DNA: TGCGCCAGCAGCTTAACGACTAGCGGGAGGGGAACCGGGGAGCTGTTTTTT. Full variable domain (remainder filled in from reference TRBV5-1 and TRBJ2-2): KAGVTQTPRYLIKTRGQQVTLSCSPISGHRSVSWYQQTPGQGLQFLFEYFSETQRNKGNFPGRFSGRQFSNSRSEMNVSTLELGDSALYLCASSLTTSGRGTGELFFGEGSRLTVL.

V usage is TRBV4-3 and J usage is TRBJ2-1, with D tentatively TRBD2 (6 bases). The CDR3 is 14 residues long. V was trimmed by 4 bases and J by 6 bases, leaving 13 bases between them. Germline V gives CDR1 LGHNA, CDR2 YSLEER. The CDR3 reads CASSRSIGSNEQFF. CDR3 bases: TGCGCCAGCAGCCGAAGCATCGGGAGCAATGAGCAGTTCTTC.

V is TRBV6-5 and J is TRBJ1-2, with D possibly TRBD1 on 5 matching bases. The CDR3 extends over 13 amino acids. Trimming cost V 2 bases and J 7 bases, with 11 bases left between them. Germline V lookup: CDR1 MNHEY, CDR2 SVGAGI. CDR3 residues: CASSYPGTGGYTF. CDR3 bases: TGTGCCAGCAGTTACCCGGGGACTGGTGGCTACACCTTC.